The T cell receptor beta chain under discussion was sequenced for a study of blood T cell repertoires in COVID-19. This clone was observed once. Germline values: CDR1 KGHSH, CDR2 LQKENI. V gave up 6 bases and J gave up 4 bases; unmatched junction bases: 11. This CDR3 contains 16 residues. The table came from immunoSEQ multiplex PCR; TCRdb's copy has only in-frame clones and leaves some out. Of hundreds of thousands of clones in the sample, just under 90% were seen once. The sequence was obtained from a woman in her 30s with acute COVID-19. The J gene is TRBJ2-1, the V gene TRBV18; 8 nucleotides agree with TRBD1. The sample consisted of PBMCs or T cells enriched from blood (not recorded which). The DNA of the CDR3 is TGTGCCAGCTCGCTTTCCGGGACAGGCACTTACAATGAGCAGTTCTTC. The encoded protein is CASSLSGTGTYNEQFF.